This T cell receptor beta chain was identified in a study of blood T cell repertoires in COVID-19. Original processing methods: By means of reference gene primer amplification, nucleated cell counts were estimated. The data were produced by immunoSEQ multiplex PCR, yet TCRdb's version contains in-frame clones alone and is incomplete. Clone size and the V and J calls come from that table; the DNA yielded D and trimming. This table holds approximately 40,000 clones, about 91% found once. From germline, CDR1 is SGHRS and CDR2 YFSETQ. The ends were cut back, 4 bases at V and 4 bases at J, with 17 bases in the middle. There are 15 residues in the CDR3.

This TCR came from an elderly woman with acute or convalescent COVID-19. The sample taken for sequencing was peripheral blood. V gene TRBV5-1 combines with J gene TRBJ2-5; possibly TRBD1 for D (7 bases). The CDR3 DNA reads TGCGCCAGCAGCATCAGCCGACAGGGAGGAGAGACCCAGTACTTC. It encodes CASSISRQGGETQYF.